These 17 T cell receptor beta chains came from one sample sequenced in a study of blood T cells in healthy people across ages. Combining a sample-barcoded 5' primer with a J-beta primer mix, a second PCR ran for roughly 7 to 11 cycles. TCRdb re-analysed the 5' RACE reads in MiXCR, keeping a single row per CDR3 protein. Found here are over a million distinct CDR3 sequences, roughly two fifths of them singletons; the top ten hold about 4%. Sequencing was done on a sample of blood. The receptors derive from a woman aged 18 to 35 in good health.

The chain recombines TRBV15 with TRBJ2-7; the D gene is possibly TRBD2 (5 bases). V shed 0 bases and J shed 0 bases, with 12 bases lying between them. The CDR3 has 16 residues. Germline-derived CDR1 and CDR2 are LNHNV and YYDKDF (reference sequence). CDR3 sequence reads: CATSREWTGSSYEQYF. The CDR3, as DNA: TGTGCCACCAGCAGAGAATGGACTGGGAGCTCCTACGAGCAGTACTTC.

This chain links TRBV7-8 with TRBJ1-1; no clear D. The CDR3 runs 15 residues. The germline V gene has CDR1 SGHVS and CDR2 FQNEAQ. V lost 5 bases and J lost 1, with 14 bases in between. CDR3 nucleotides: TGTGCCAGCAGCCTTCCTTGGACGGCGAACACTGAAGCTTTCTTT. Its translation is CASSLPWTANTEAFF.

The chain recombines TRBV5-1 with TRBJ1-4, with D tentatively TRBD1 (5 bases). Trimming took off 4 bases at V and 8 bases at J, with 18 bases between the two ends. The germline V gene has CDR1 SGHRS and CDR2 YFSETQ. The CDR3 totals 15 residues. The CDR3 here is CASSPRTKRDEKLFF. The CDR3 nucleotides are TGCGCCAGCAGCCCAAGGACAAAACGGGACGAAAAACTGTTTTTT.

This clonotype was seen a few times. The genes are TRBV29-1 and TRBJ1-2; a possible D gene is TRBD1 (5 bases). The CDR3 length is 13 residues. V was shortened by 3 bases and J by 1 base, with 9 bases between the two germline ends. CDR1 and CDR2 (germline): SQVTM, ANQGSEA. This CDR3 is CSVDGTGNYGYTF. DNA of the CDR3: TGCAGCGTTGACGGGACGGGTAACTATGGCTACACCTTC.

The sample holds one count of this clonotype. The chain has TRBV7-4 and TRBJ2-1; 10 bases are shared with TRBD1. This CDR3 comprises 17 residues. The V segment lost 5 bases and the J segment 7 bases; nucleotides outside the gene matches: 14. Germline CDR1 SGHVT, CDR2 SQSDAQ. Here the CDR3 reads CASSLPRDRGLGNEQFF. The CDR3 coding sequence is TGTGCCAGCAGCCTCCCGAGGGACAGGGGATTAGGAAATGAGCAGTTCTTC.

In its sample, this clonotype was seen a few times. The chain employs TRBV29-1 and TRBJ1-2; 8 bases are shared with TRBD1. CDR3 length: 13 amino acids. With 7 bases clipped from V and 2 bases from J, the junction kept 6 bases outside the gene matches. Germline V gene data show CDR1 as SQVTM and CDR2 as ANQGSEA. The CDR3, as DNA: TGCAGCGGGGGACAGGCCCCGAACTATGGCTACACCTTC. It encodes CSGGQAPNYGYTF.

In its sample, this clonotype was seen a few times. The chain links TRBV6-6 to TRBJ1-4; D possibly corresponds to TRBD1 (5 bases). The germline V and J ends were trimmed by 4 bases and 7 bases, with 19 bases remaining between them. Germline assignment: CDR1 MNHNY and CDR2 SVGAGI (reference sequence). The CDR3 extends over 16 amino acids. The CDR3 DNA follows: TGTGCCAGCAGTTTTCGCATCGGGCAGGGAAGTGAAAAACTGTTTTTT. It yields the protein CASSFRIGQGSEKLFF.

The chain links TRBV7-3 to TRBJ2-2; 14 nucleotides line up with TRBD2. Looked up from germline, CDR1 is SGHTA and CDR2 is FQGTGA. This CDR3 is built from 16 residues. V dropped 5 bases and J dropped 4; count of bases not matched to a gene: 3. The CDR3 here is CASSRGLAGGTGELFF. Written as DNA, the CDR3 is TGTGCCAGCAGCCGAGGACTAGCGGGAGGCACCGGGGAGCTGTTTTTT. The full variable domain, rest sourced from reference TRBV7-3 and TRBJ2-2, is GAGVSQTPSNKVTEKGKYVELRCDPISGHTALYWYRQSLGQGPEFLIYFQGTGAADDSGLPNDRFFAVRPEGSVSTLKIQRTERGDSAVYLCASSRGLAGGTGELFFGEGSRLTVL.

The V call is TRBV9, the J call TRBJ2-1, with 11 positions matching TRBD2. The junction had 7 bases not matched to a gene; V was cut back by 0 bases and J by 2 bases. The CDR3 has 18 amino acids. The germline CDR1 and CDR2 sequences are SGDLS and YYNGEE. The CDR3: CASSVASGGSSPYNEQFF. The CDR3 DNA reads TGTGCCAGCAGCGTAGCTAGCGGGGGGTCCAGCCCCTACAATGAGCAGTTCTTC. Full variable domain (outside the CDR3, taken from reference TRBV9 and TRBJ2-1): DSGVTQTPKHLITATGQRVTLRCSPRSGDLSVYWYQQSLDQGLQFLIQYYNGEERAKGNILERFSAQQFPDLHSELNLSSLELGDSALYFCASSVASGGSSPYNEQFFGPGTRLTVL.

This clonotype appeared a few times. This CDR3 reads CASSLAVASGIYNEQFF. As DNA, the CDR3 is TGTGCCAGCAGCTTAGCGGTTGCCAGCGGGATCTACAATGAGCAGTTCTTC. This rearrangement joins TRBV7-2 to TRBJ2-1; 7 nucleotides align to TRBD2. The junction had 8 bases not matched to a gene; V was cut back by 0 bases and J by 3 bases. The CDR3 extends over 17 amino acids. Per germline, CDR1 SGHTA and CDR2 FQGNSA.

This chain connects TRBV7-8 to TRBJ1-2; D is uncertain. Germline CDR1 SGHVS, CDR2 FQNEAQ. The CDR3 sequence is 13 residues long. V was trimmed by 3 bases and J by 8 bases, leaving 13 bases between them. Here the CDR3 reads CASSLDWRLGYTF. In nucleotides, the CDR3 is TGTGCCAGCAGCTTGGACTGGCGGTTGGGCTACACCTTC.

A few counts support this clonotype. The V call is TRBV29-1, the J call TRBJ2-1; TRBD1 aligns across 8 bases. Germline-derived CDR1 and CDR2 are SQVTM and ANQGSEA. The CDR3 loop spans 15 amino acids. V lost 3 bases, J lost 13 bases, and 17 bases stayed unmatched. DNA of the CDR3: TGCAGCGTTGATCCTGAACAGGGGGTCCAAGAGACCCAGTTCTTC. Its protein product is CSVDPEQGVQETQFF.

In regard to this clonotype: At one end, the junction sequence differs from germline, possibly due to a read error. V and J are TRBV15 and TRBJ2-4; 10 bases align to TRBD1. The J call may be in error: the DNA end matches TRBJ2-7 better. The CDR3 is 14 amino acids. Germline loops: CDR1 LNHNV, CDR2 YYDKDF (reference sequence). The CDR3 here is CATSSGQGAYEQYF. The CDR3, as DNA: TGTGCCACTAGCAGTGGACAGGGGGCCTACGAGCAGTACTTC.

This chain connects TRBV28 to TRBJ2-7, with a weak D call TRBD2 (6 bases). This CDR3 is built from 15 residues. Trimming took 4 bases from V and 4 from J, leaving 17 bases between them. Germline V gene data show CDR1 as MDHEN and CDR2 as SYDVKM. The CDR3, as DNA: TGTGCCAGCAGTTCCCCGGGACTCGGCCGGTACGAGCAGTACTTC. Translation gives CASSSPGLGRYEQYF.

This clonotype has more than one count but fewer than ten. V is TRBV7-9 and J is TRBJ2-1; TRBD2 agrees at 7 bases. Looked up from germline, CDR1 is SEHNR and CDR2 is FQNEAQ (reference sequence). V was pared by 6 bases and J by 1 base, with 6 bases of the junction left unmatched. CDR3 size: 15 residues. The CDR3 loop is CASSLLATSYNEQFF. The CDR3 DNA reads as TGTGCCAGCAGTTTACTAGCGACTTCCTACAATGAGCAGTTCTTC.

V is TRBV29-1 and J is TRBJ1-2; 9 bases align to TRBD1. This CDR3 spans 13 amino acids. The J segment lost 2 bases and the V segment lost 5 bases, leaving 3 bases of the junction unmatched. CDR1 and CDR2 from the germline V gene are SQVTM and ANQGSEA. CDR3 residues: CSVQTGGNYGYTF. In DNA form, the CDR3 reads TGCAGCGTTCAGACAGGGGGGAACTATGGCTACACCTTC. Full variable domain (rest looked up from reference TRBV29-1 and TRBJ1-2): SAVISQKPSRDICQRGTSLTIQCQVDSQVTMMFWYRQQPGQSLTLIATANQGSEATYESGFVIDKFPISRPNLTFSTLTVSNMSPEDSSIYLCSVQTGGNYGYTFGSGTRLTVV.

The CDR3 DNA sequence: TGCAGTGCTTTTGCGGGGGACGGCTCCTACAATGAGCAGTTCTTC. Its translation: CSAFAGDGSYNEQFF. The chain has TRBV20-1 and TRBJ2-1, with TRBD2 identical over 7 bases. The CDR3 covers 15 residues. The ends lost 5 bases at V and 0 bases at J; junction bases unmatched: 7. Germline CDR1 is DFQATT and CDR2 is SNEGSKA (reference sequence).